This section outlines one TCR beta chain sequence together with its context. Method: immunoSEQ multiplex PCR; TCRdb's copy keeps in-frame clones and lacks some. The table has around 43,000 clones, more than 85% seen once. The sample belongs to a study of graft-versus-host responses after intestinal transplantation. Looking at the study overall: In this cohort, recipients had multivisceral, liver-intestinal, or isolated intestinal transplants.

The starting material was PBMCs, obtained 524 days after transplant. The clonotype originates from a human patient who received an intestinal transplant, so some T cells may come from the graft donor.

This chain's CDR3 is CASRPGGIGEKLFF. CDR3 bases: TGCGCCAGCAGACCCGGGGGGATTGGTGAAAAACTGTTTTTT. The chain links TRBV10-2 to TRBJ1-4; possibly TRBD1 for D (5 bases). V was cut by 6 bases and J by 7 bases, with 15 bases left in between. CDR3 length equals 14 residues. Germline values: CDR1 WSHSY, CDR2 SAAADI.